Presented here are 20 T cell receptor beta chains from one specimen sequenced in a study of CD8 T cells in ankylosing spondylitis (dated by TCRdb to 2015 to 2018). Preparation of the library involved 5' RACE. TCRdb shows the sequencer as Illumina HiSeq 2500. TCRdb passed the public sequencing reads through fastp at Q25 and MiXCR, retaining productive beta sequences. A single entry per CDR3 protein holds the most common genes and DNA from its merged rows. In all, the sample holds about 35,000 distinct CDR3 sequences, and 10% of those were seen once. Approximately 15% of the sample comes from the top ten. Input material: blood, either unsorted or a sorted T cell fraction (not recorded which). The receptors originated from a male donor with ankylosing spondylitis or in good health (not recorded which).

The table lists this clonotype with many counts. This chain links TRBV7-2 with TRBJ2-3; D is perhaps TRBD2 (6 bases). V lost 3 bases, J lost 5 bases, and 12 bases lay in between. The CDR3 consists of 14 residues. The germline V gene encodes CDR1 SGHTA and CDR2 FQGNSA. CDR3 region: CASSFGGERDTQYF. CDR3 DNA: TGTGCCAGCAGCTTTGGAGGGGAAAGAGATACGCAGTATTTT.

This clonotype was observed at least ten times. V is TRBV20-1 and J is TRBJ2-7; D uncertain. This CDR3 is built from 14 residues. Germline CDR1 DFQATT, CDR2 SNEGSKA (reference sequence). V was clipped by 0 bases and J by 1 base, with 10 bases between them. The CDR3 here is CSARDHASSYEQYF. The CDR3 nucleotides read TGCAGTGCTAGAGATCACGCGAGTTCCTACGAGCAGTACTTC.

This clonotype was detected ten times or more. The V gene is TRBV11-2, the J gene TRBJ2-7; tentatively, D is TRBD1 (6 bases). This CDR3 spans 17 amino acids. Trimming pared 5 bases from V and 0 bases from J, leaving 20 bases between. Germline V gene data show CDR1 as SGHAT and CDR2 as FQNNGV. The DNA for the CDR3 is TGTGCCAGCAGCCGACTCCAATCGACAGGCAGCTCCTACGAGCAGTACTTC. As protein: CASSRLQSTGSSYEQYF.

This clonotype has at least ten counts. V usage is TRBV6-1 and J usage is TRBJ1-5; 7 nucleotides agree with TRBD1. The CDR3 is 14 amino acids. V gave up 5 bases and J gave up 5 bases; unmatched junction bases: 6. Germline CDR1 and CDR2: MNHNS and SASEGT. The CDR3 reads CASSPGQLHQPQHF. CDR3 nucleotides: TGTGCCAGCAGTCCGGGACAGCTTCATCAGCCCCAGCATTTT.

This clonotype was seen many times. This sequence joins TRBV11-2 and TRBJ2-3; D remains ambiguous. Trimming took off 5 bases at V and 0 bases at J, with 9 bases between the two ends. Per germline, CDR1 SGHAT and CDR2 FQNNGV. The length of the CDR3 is 14 residues. DNA of the CDR3: TGTGCCAGCAGCCCAAGCGATAGCACAGATACGCAGTATTTT. Translation: CASSPSDSTDTQYF.

This clonotype was detected many times. This rearrangement joins TRBV19 to TRBJ1-2; D gene unclear. This CDR3 region has 15 residues. V was shortened by 7 bases and J by 1 base, with 16 bases between the two germline ends. The V gene's germline CDR1 is LNHDA and CDR2 SQIVND (reference sequence). As DNA, the CDR3 is TGTGCCAGTATTTCCGGCGCGGTCTTTAACTATGGCTACACCTTC. Translating gives CASISGAVFNYGYTF.

This clonotype showed up many times. The chain uses TRBV11-1 and TRBJ2-1, with 8 bases fitting TRBD1. Per germline, CDR1 SGHAT and CDR2 FQDESV (reference sequence). The CDR3 contains 14 residues. Trimming at V came to 5 bases and at J to 5 bases, leaving 5 bases not matched to a gene. The CDR3 nucleotides are TGTGCCAGCAGCGAACGGGACAGGAACAATGAGCAGTTCTTC. Protein product: CASSERDRNNEQFF.

In its sample, this clonotype was seen many times. The V call is TRBV25-1, the J call TRBJ1-6; D possibly corresponds to TRBD1 (6 bases). Deletions cut 8 bases from V and 5 bases from J, with 10 bases between. Germline CDR1 is MGHDK and CDR2 is SYGVNS. This CDR3 is 13 amino acids long. As DNA, the CDR3 is TGTGCCAGCGGGGACAACCATAATTCACCCCTCCACTTT. Amino acids: CASGDNHNSPLHF.

V and J are TRBV12-3 or TRBV12-4 and TRBJ1-5; a possible D gene is TRBD1 (6 bases). There are 14 residues in the CDR3. Trimming took 5 bases from V and 5 from J, leaving 13 bases between them. DNA of the CDR3: TGTGCCAGCAGTCCCTGGGGGGCATATCAGCCCCAGCATTTT. This gives the protein CASSPWGAYQPQHF.

This clonotype was found many times. The chain combines TRBV29-1 with TRBJ2-6, with unresolved D. Germline V gene lookup returns CDR1 SQVTM and CDR2 ANQGSEA. The V end was cut by 2 bases, the J end by 1 base, with 6 bases between. CDR3 length equals 14 residues. CDR3 amino acids: CSVERASGANVLTF. The CDR3 nucleotides read TGCAGCGTTGAAAGGGCGTCTGGGGCCAACGTCCTGACTTTC.

A few counts support this clonotype. V usage is TRBV18 and J usage is TRBJ1-5; D not resolved. The CDR3 extends over 17 amino acids. Germline V lookup: CDR1 KGHSH, CDR2 LQKENI. V lost 2 bases to trimming and J lost 0 bases, with 14 bases between them. The CDR3 region is CASSPSLRGFSNQPQHF. Written as DNA, the CDR3 is TGTGCCAGCTCACCAAGTCTTCGGGGATTTAGCAATCAGCCCCAGCATTTT.

This clonotype was detected ten times or more. The rearrangement links TRBV4-2 to TRBJ1-6; 7 bases map to TRBD1. The trim removed 4 bases at V and 6 bases at J, leaving 9 bases unmatched. The CDR3 totals 16 residues. Germline V gives CDR1 LGHNA, CDR2 YNFKEQ. In DNA form, the CDR3 reads TGTGCCAGCAGCCTATCGACAGGGAGAAGTAATTCACCCCTCCACTTT. Translation gives CASSLSTGRSNSPLHF.

The rearrangement uses TRBV6-2 or TRBV6-3 and TRBJ2-3; D gene ambiguous. The CDR3 covers 12 residues. Germline CDR1 and CDR2: MNHEY and SVGEGT. V lost 6 bases and J 2 bases, leaving 6 bases between the germline ends. The CDR3 region is CASSRNTDTQYF. The CDR3 nucleotides read TGTGCCAGCAGCCGGAACACAGATACGCAGTATTTT.

This clonotype was seen at least ten times. This chain connects TRBV20-1 to TRBJ2-5, with D uncertain. Germline CDR1 reads DFQATT; CDR2 reads SNEGSKA (reference sequence). The ends were cut back, 0 bases at V and 4 bases at J, with 12 bases in the middle. The CDR3 spans 14 residues. CDR3 loop: CSARDYTGRETQYF. Here the CDR3 DNA reads TGCAGTGCTAGAGATTACACGGGCCGAGAGACCCAGTACTTC.

The table lists this clonotype with many counts. The rearrangement links TRBV28 to TRBJ2-2, with 12 nucleotides matching TRBD2. This CDR3 spans 18 amino acids. Trimming took 1 base from V and 7 from J; bases not matched to a gene: 10. Germline CDR1 MDHEN, CDR2 SYDVKM. The CDR3 region is CASSLLPLAGGPYGELFF. For the CDR3, the DNA is TGTGCCAGCAGTTTATTACCCCTAGCGGGAGGGCCTTACGGGGAGCTGTTTTTT. Full variable domain (outside the CDR3, taken from reference TRBV28 and TRBJ2-2): DVKVTQSSRYLVKRTGEKVFLECVQDMDHENMFWYRQDPGLGLRLIYFSYDVKMKEKGDIPEGYSVSREKKERFSLILESASTNQTSMYLCASSLLPLAGGPYGELFFGEGSRLTVL.

This chain connects TRBV13 to TRBJ2-7; tentative D call: TRBD2 (5 bases). V dropped 2 bases and J dropped 4 bases, with 12 bases sitting between them. The CDR3 sequence is 14 residues long. The germline V gene encodes CDR1 PRHDT and CDR2 FYEKMQ (reference sequence). The CDR3 DNA sequence: TGTGCCAGCAGCTTATTTGCGGGTGGGTACGAGCAGTACTTC. Residues: CASSLFAGGYEQYF. Filled out from reference TRBV13 and TRBJ2-7, the complete variable domain reads AAGVIQSPRHLIKEKRETATLKCYPIPRHDTVYWYQQGPGQDPQFLISFYEKMQSDKGSIPDRFSAQQFSDYHSELNMSSLELGDSALYFCASSLFAGGYEQYFGPGTRLTVT.

In this sample, this clonotype turned up many times. The chain recombines TRBV5-1 with TRBJ1-5, with 7 bases matching TRBD1. V gave up 0 bases and J gave up 4 bases; unmatched junction bases: 4. Germline CDR1 is SGHRS and CDR2 is YFSETQ. This CDR3 is built from 15 residues. CDR3 DNA: TGCGCCAGCAGCTTGGGAGGGGGCGAAAATCAGCCCCAGCATTTT. This gives the protein CASSLGGGENQPQHF.

This clonotype showed up just a few times. This sequence joins TRBV29-1 and TRBJ2-4; D is unclear. Trimming shortened V by 4 bases and J by 5 bases, and 3 bases separated the two germline ends. CDR1 is SQVTM and CDR2 is ANQGSEA in the germline V gene. CDR3 length: 10 amino acids. In DNA form, the CDR3 reads TGCAGCGTTGTCGAAAACATTCAGTACTTC. This sequence encodes CSVVENIQYF.

This clonotype was observed at least ten times. The V gene is TRBV7-9, the J gene TRBJ2-7; D perhaps matches TRBD2 (5 bases). The ends were cut back, 6 bases at V and 0 bases at J, with 12 bases in the middle. CDR1 and CDR2 (germline): SEHNR, FQNEAQ (reference sequence). This CDR3 region has 14 residues. This chain's CDR3 is CASSIDGGSYEQYF. In DNA, the CDR3 is TGTGCCAGCAGTATCGACGGAGGCTCCTACGAGCAGTACTTC.

This clonotype was seen ten or more times. The V gene is TRBV12-3 or TRBV12-4, the J gene TRBJ2-5; no firm D call. V was pared by 5 bases and J by 5 bases, with 6 bases between. This CDR3 region has 11 residues. CDR3 protein: CASSRLETQYF. DNA of the CDR3: TGTGCCAGCAGTAGATTGGAGACCCAGTACTTC.